A single sample is the source of the 10 T cell receptor beta chains below, sequenced in a study of blood T cell repertoires in COVID-19. The table came from immunoSEQ multiplex PCR; TCRdb's copy has only in-frame clones and leaves some out. This sample yields about 84,000 clones, of which around 79% are seen a single time; 4.5% to 6% belongs to the top ten. Sequences were obtained from peripheral blood. The receptors come from a man in his forties or fifties with active or convalescent COVID-19.

The rearrangement uses TRBV3-1 (or the pseudogene TRBV3-2) and TRBJ2-7; D is unresolved. This CDR3 has 11 amino acids. The germline V gene has CDR1 LGHDT and CDR2 YNNKEL (reference sequence). V lost 1 base and J lost 6, with 4 bases in between. The DNA for the CDR3 is TGTGCCAGCAGCCAAGGTCGCGAGCAGTACTTC. Its protein is CASSQGREQYF.

CDR3 coding DNA: TGTGCCAGCAGTACAGAGGGAAATTCACCCCTCCACTTT. The encoded protein is CASSTEGNSPLHF. The chain combines TRBV2 with TRBJ1-6; D gene unclear. Trimming removed 5 bases from V and 7 bases from J, with 9 bases in between. This CDR3 is 13 amino acids long. The germline gives CDR1 SNHLY, CDR2 FYNNEI.

The chain couples TRBV7-9 to TRBJ2-5; D ambiguous. Germline V gene sequence: CDR1 SEHNR, CDR2 FQNEAQ (reference sequence). The CDR3 has 15 amino acids. The V and J ends lost 5 bases and 5 bases respectively, with 18 bases between them. DNA of the CDR3: TGTGCCAGCAGCCCCAAGACAAGGTTGAGCGAGACCCAGTACTTC. Amino acids: CASSPKTRLSETQYF.

This rearrangement joins TRBV5-4 to TRBJ2-2; 10 positions agree with TRBD2. From germline, CDR1 is SGHNT and CDR2 YYREEE (reference sequence). Trimming took 2 bases from V and 7 from J; bases not matched to a gene: 11. The CDR3 runs 17 residues. CDR3 nucleotide sequence: TGTGCCAGCAGCTTAGCAACTAGCGGGGCCAAGGGCGGGGAGCTGTTTTTT. Its protein is CASSLATSGAKGGELFF.

This clone turned up a few times. V and J are TRBV7-6 and TRBJ1-1, with 8 bases matching TRBD1. The J segment lost 4 bases and the V segment lost 1 base, leaving 14 bases of the junction unmatched. The CDR3 has 18 amino acids. Per the germline V gene, CDR1 is SGHVS and CDR2 is FNYEAQ. The CDR3 region has the DNA TGTGCCAGCAGCTTAGAGTCAGGGGGCCTCCGAGGTGGCACTGAAGCTTTCTTT. This encodes CASSLESGGLRGGTEAFF.

This rearrangement joins TRBV9 to TRBJ2-5; 10 bases line up with TRBD2. Germline CDR1 and CDR2: SGDLS and YYNGEE. This CDR3 spans 16 amino acids. With 4 bases clipped from V and 2 bases from J, the junction kept 8 bases outside the gene matches. The DNA of the CDR3 is TGTGCCAGCAGCCCATCCGGGACTAGCGAACAAGAGACCCAGTACTTC. Amino acids: CASSPSGTSEQETQYF.

This chain connects TRBV18 to TRBJ1-1, with a tentative D call TRBD1 (6 bases). V gave up 6 bases and J gave up 10 bases, with 18 bases separating them. This CDR3 region has 13 residues. Germline V gene lookup returns CDR1 KGHSH and CDR2 LQKENI. The CDR3 loop reads CASSRAADSGAFF. The DNA for the CDR3 is TGTGCCAGCTCTCGTGCGGCGGACAGCGGAGCTTTCTTT.

The V call is TRBV18, the J call TRBJ2-1, with D possibly being TRBD1 (5 bases). Deletions cut 3 bases from V and 4 bases from J, with 10 bases between. The CDR3 loop spans 14 amino acids. CDR1 and CDR2 (germline): KGHSH, LQKENI. The chain's CDR3 is CASSPAQAYNEQFF. The DNA of the CDR3 is TGTGCCAGCTCACCCGCACAGGCGTACAATGAGCAGTTCTTC.

This chain joins TRBV2 and TRBJ1-5; the match to TRBD1 covers 9 bases. With 4 bases clipped from V and 7 bases from J, the junction kept 2 bases outside the gene matches. This CDR3 has 13 amino acids. Germline CDR1 reads SNHLY; CDR2 reads FYNNEI. CDR3 in amino acids: CASSGDRVQPQHF. For the CDR3, the DNA is TGTGCCAGCAGTGGGGACAGGGTGCAGCCCCAGCATTTT. Based on the CDR3 plus reference TRBV2 and TRBJ1-5, the full variable domain is EPEVTQTPSHQVTQMGQEVILRCVPISNHLYFYWYRQILGQKVEFLVSFYNNEISEKSEIFDDQFSVERPDGSNFTLKIRSTKLEDSAMYFCASSGDRVQPQHFGDGTRLSIL.

This clone was seen once. The chain joins TRBV5-1 to TRBJ2-1; TRBD2 aligns across 15 bases. From germline, CDR1 is SGHRS and CDR2 YFSETQ. V lost 4 bases and J lost 6; bases outside the gene matches: 5. This CDR3 has 16 amino acids. CDR3 sequence reads: CASSLPGLAGGNEQFF. The CDR3 nucleotides read TGCGCCAGCAGCCTCCCGGGACTAGCGGGGGGCAATGAGCAGTTCTTC.